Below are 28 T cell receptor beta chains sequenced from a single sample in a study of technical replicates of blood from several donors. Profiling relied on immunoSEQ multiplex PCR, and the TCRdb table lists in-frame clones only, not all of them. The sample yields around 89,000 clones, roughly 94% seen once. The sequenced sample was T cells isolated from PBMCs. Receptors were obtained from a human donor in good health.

Written as DNA, the CDR3 is TGTGCTAGTGGTCCCGGGACAGAATATGGCTACACCTTC. Its protein is CASGPGTEYGYTF. The chain couples TRBV12-5 to TRBJ1-2; 7 bases fit TRBD1. Germline assignment: CDR1 LGHNT and CDR2 FRNRAP. The CDR3 runs 13 residues. The V and J ends lost 5 bases and 5 bases, in that order; junction bases with no gene match: 5.

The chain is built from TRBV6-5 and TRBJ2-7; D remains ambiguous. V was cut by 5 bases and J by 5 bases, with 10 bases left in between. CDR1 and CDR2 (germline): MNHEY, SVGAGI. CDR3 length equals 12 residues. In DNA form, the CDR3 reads TGTGCCAGCAGTCCGAGGCCCCACGAGCAGTACTTC. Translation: CASSPRPHEQYF.

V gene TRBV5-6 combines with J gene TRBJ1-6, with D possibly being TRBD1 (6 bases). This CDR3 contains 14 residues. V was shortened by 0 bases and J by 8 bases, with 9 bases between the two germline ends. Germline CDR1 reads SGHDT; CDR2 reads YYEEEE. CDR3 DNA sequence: TGTGCCAGCAGCTTGGGGGAGGGGGATTCACCCCTCCACTTT. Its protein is CASSLGEGDSPLHF. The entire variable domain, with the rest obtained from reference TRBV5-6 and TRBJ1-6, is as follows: DAGVTQSPTHLIKTRGQQVTLRCSPKSGHDTVSWYQQALGQGPQFIFQYYEEEERQRGNFPDRFSGHQFPNYSSELNVNALLLGDSALYLCASSLGEGDSPLHFGNGTRLTVT.

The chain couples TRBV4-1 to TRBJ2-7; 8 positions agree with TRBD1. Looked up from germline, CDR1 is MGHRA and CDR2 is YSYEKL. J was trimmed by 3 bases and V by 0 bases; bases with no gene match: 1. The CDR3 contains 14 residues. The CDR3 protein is CASSQDGQGYEQYF. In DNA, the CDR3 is TGCGCCAGCAGCCAAGATGGACAGGGCTACGAGCAGTACTTC.

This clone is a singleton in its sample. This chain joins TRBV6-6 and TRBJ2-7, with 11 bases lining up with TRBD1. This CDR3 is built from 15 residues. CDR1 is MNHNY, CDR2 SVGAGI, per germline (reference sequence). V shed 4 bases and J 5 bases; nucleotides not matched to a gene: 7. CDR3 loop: CASSSWTGGFNEQYF. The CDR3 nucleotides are TGTGCCAGCAGTTCATGGACAGGGGGCTTCAACGAGCAGTACTTC.

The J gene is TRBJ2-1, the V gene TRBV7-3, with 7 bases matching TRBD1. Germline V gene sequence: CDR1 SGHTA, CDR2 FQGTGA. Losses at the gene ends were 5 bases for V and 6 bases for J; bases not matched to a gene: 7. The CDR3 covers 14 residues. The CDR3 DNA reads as TGTGCCAGCAGCCCGGGACAGAGAATCAATGAGCAGTTCTTC. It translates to CASSPGQRINEQFF.

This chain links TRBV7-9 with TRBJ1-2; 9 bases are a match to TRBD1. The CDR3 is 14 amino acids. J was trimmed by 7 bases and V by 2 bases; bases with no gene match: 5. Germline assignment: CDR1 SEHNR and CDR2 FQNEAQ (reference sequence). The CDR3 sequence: CASSLKPGQGGYTF. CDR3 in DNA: TGTGCCAGCAGCTTAAAACCGGGACAGGGTGGCTACACCTTC.

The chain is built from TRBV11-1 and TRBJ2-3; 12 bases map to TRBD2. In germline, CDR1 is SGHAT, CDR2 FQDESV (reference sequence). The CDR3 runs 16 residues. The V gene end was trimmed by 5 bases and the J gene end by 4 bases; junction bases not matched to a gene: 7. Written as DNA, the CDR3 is TGTGCCAGCAGCGCCGGACTAGCGGGACGGGCAGATACGCAGTATTTT. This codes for CASSAGLAGRADTQYF.

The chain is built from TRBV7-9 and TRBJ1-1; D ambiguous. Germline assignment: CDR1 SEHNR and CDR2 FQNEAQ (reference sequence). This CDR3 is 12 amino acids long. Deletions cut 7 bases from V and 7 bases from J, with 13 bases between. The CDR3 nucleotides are TGTGCCAGCACAGCGGACCCATTTGAAGCTTTCTTT. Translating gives CASTADPFEAFF.

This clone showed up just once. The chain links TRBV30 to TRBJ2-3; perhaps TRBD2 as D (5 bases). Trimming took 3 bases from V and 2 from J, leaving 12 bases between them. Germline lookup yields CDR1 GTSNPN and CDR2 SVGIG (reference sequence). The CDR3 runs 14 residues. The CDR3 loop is CAWRTRVPTDTQYF. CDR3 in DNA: TGTGCCTGGAGAACGCGGGTCCCCACAGATACGCAGTATTTT.

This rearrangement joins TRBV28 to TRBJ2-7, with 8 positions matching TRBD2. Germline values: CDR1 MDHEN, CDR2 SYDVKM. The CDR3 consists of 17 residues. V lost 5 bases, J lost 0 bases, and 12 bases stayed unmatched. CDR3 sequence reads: CASSIPQTSANSYEQYF. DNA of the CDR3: TGTGCCAGCAGTATCCCTCAGACTAGCGCGAACTCCTACGAGCAGTACTTC.

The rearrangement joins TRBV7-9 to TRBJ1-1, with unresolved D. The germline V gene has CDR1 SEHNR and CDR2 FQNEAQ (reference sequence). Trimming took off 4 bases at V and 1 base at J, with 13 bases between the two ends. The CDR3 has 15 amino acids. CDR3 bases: TGTGCCAGCAGCTCCCCACGACGGGAGAACACTGAAGCTTTCTTT. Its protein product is CASSSPRRENTEAFF.

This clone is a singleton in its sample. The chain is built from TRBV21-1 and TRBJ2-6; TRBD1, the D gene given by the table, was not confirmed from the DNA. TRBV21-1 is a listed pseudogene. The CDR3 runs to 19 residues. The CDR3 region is CASSKIERDRDPGANVLTF. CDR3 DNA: TGTGCCAGCAGCAAAATTGAGCGGGACAGGGACCCTGGGGCCAACGTCCTGACTTTC.

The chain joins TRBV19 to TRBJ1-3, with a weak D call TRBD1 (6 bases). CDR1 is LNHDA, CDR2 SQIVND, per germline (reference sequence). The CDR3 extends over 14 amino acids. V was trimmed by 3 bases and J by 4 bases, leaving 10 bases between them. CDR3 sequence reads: CASSIDRWGNTIYF. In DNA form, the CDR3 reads TGTGCCAGTAGTATTGACAGGTGGGGAAACACCATATATTTT.

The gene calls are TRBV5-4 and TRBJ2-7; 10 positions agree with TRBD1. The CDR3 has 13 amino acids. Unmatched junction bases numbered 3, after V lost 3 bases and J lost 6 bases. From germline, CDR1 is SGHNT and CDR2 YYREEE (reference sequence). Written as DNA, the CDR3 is TGTGCCAGCAGCTCGACAGGGGGCGGCGAGCAGTACTTC. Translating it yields CASSSTGGGEQYF.

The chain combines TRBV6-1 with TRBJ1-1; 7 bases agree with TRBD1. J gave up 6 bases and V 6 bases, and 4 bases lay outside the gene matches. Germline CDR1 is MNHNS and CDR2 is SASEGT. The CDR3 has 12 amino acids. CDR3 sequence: CASRTGFAEAFF. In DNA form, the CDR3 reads TGTGCCAGCAGGACAGGGTTTGCTGAAGCTTTCTTT.

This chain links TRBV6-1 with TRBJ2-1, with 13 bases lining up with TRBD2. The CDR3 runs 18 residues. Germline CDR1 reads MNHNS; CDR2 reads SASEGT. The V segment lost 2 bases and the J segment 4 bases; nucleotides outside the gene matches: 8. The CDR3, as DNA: TGTGCCAGCAGTGAAAATTTGGGACTAGCGGGGTTTTACAATGAGCAGTTCTTC. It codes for CASSENLGLAGFYNEQFF.

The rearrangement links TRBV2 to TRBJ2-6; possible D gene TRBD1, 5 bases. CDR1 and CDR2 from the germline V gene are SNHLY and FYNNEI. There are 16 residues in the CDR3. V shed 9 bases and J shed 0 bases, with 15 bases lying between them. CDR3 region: CARTALPGSGANVLTF. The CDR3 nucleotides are TGTGCCAGGACAGCCCTTCCCGGCTCTGGGGCCAACGTCCTGACTTTC.

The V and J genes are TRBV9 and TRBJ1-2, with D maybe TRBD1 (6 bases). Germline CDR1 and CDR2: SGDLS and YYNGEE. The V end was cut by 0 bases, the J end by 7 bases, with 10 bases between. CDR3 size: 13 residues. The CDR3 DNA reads TGTGCCAGCAGCGTAGTACAGGGCCGTGGCTACACCTTC. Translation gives CASSVVQGRGYTF.

For the CDR3, the DNA is TGTGCCAGCAGCCAACAACTAGCGGAAGAGACCCAGTACTTC. Translating it yields CASSQQLAEETQYF. The V and J genes are TRBV4-2 and TRBJ2-5; TRBD2 aligns across 8 bases. Per the germline V gene, CDR1 is LGHNA and CDR2 is YNFKEQ. V shed 2 bases, J shed 3 bases, and the junction held 2 bases outside the gene matches. The CDR3 sequence is 14 residues long.

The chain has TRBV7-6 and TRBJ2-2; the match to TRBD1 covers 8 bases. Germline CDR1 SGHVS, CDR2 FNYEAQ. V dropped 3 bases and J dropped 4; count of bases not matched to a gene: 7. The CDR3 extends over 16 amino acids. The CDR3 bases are TGTGCCAGCAGCTTGGAGAGACAGGGGACCACCGGGGAGCTGTTTTTT. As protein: CASSLERQGTTGELFF.

CDR3 residues: CASSLHVGTESTDTQYF. CDR3 bases: TGTGCCAGCAGCCTCCACGTAGGGACAGAAAGCACAGATACGCAGTATTTT. This chain links TRBV7-8 with TRBJ2-3; the match to TRBD1 covers 7 bases. V shed 5 bases and J 0 bases; nucleotides not matched to a gene: 11. The CDR3 consists of 17 residues. Germline V gene data show CDR1 as SGHVS and CDR2 as FQNEAQ.

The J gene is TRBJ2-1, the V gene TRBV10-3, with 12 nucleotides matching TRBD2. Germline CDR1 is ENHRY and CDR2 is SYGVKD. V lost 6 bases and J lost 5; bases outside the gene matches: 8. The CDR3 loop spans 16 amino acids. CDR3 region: CAISSTSGRWDNEQFF. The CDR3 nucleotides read TGTGCCATCAGCTCGACTAGCGGGAGATGGGACAATGAGCAGTTCTTC.

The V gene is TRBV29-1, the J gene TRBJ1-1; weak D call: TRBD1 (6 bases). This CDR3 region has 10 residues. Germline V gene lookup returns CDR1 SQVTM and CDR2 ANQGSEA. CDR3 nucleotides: TGCAGTTACCAGGGGTTTGGAGCTTTCTTT. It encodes CSYQGFGAFF.

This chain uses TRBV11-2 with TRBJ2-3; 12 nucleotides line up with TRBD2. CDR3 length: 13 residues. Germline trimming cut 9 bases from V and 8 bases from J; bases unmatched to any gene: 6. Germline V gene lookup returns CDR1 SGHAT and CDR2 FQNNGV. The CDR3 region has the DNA TGTGCCAGTAAACTAGCGGGGGGTGTTACGCAGTATTTT. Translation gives CASKLAGGVTQYF.

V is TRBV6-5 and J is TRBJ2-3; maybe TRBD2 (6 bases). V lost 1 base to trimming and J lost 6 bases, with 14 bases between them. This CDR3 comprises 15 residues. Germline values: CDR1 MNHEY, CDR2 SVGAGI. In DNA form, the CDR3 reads TGTGCCAGCAGTTACTGGGGGGACCGAGGGGATACGCAGTATTTT. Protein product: CASSYWGDRGDTQYF.

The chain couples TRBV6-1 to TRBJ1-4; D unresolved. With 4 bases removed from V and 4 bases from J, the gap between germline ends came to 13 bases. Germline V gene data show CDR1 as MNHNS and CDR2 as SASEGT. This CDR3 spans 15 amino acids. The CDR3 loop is CASSGTRWVNEKLFF. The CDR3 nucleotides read TGTGCCAGCAGTGGAACCAGGTGGGTTAATGAAAAACTGTTTTTT.

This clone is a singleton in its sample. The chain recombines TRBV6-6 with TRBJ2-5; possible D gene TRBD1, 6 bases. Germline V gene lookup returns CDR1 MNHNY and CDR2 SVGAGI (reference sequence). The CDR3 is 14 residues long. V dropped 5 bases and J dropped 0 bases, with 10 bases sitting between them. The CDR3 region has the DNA TGTGCCAGCAGTCGCGGACAGAACCAAGAGACCCAGTACTTC. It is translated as CASSRGQNQETQYF.